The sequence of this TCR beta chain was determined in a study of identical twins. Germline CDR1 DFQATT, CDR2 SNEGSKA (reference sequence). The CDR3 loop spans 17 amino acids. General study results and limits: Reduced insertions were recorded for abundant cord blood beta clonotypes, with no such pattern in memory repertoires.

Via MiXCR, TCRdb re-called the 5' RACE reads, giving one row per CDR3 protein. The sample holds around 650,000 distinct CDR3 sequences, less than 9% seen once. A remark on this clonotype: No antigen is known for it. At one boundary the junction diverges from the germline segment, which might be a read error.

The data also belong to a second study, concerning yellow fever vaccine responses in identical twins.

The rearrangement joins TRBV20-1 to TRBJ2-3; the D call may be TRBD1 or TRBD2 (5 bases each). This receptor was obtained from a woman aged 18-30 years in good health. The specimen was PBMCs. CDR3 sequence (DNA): TGCTGTGCACGGAGGACGGGACGAACCTCGAGCACAGATACGCAGTATTTT. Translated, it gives CCARRTGRTSSTDTQYF.